This T cell receptor beta chain was captured by sequencing in a study of T cell changes during pregnancy in multiple sclerosis. In this sample, this clone turned up once. Libraries were prepared by immunoSEQ multiplex PCR; TCRdb keeps only in-frame clonotypes and omits some of them. The table shows 78,000 or so clones, with about 92% occurring only once. This CDR3 region has 14 residues. Germline-derived CDR1 and CDR2 are SGDLS and YYNGEE. V lost 3 bases and J lost 2; bases outside the gene matches: 3. V usage is TRBV9 and J usage is TRBJ1-2; 8 nucleotides agree with TRBD1. This TCR derives from a female donor with multiple sclerosis, enrolled in a pregnancy study. The sequencing here drew on peripheral blood, taken before pregnancy. The CDR3 bases are TGTGCCAGCAGCGGAAACAGGGGGAACTATGGCTACACCTTC. Protein product: CASSGNRGNYGYTF.